This is a list of T cell receptor beta chains from one sample in a study of blood T cell repertoires in COVID-19. The table came from immunoSEQ multiplex PCR; TCRdb's copy has only in-frame clones and leaves some out. The sample carries about 280,000 clones, roughly 85% recorded once. Sequenced: peripheral blood. The receptors stem from a man between 45 and 60 years old with active or convalescent COVID-19. The CDR3 runs from the conserved cysteine through the conserved F or W. D genes are given only for firm matches. For some rows the clone size is stated as once, few or many, or as a class when expanded; others skip it.

D: TRBD1
V: TRBV7-2
size: .
J: TRBJ2-2
DNA: TGTGCCAGCAGCTTAACAGTACAGGGGACCGGGGAGCTGTTTTTT
CDR3: CASSLTVQGTGELFF

D: TRBD2
V: TRBV14
size: large
J: TRBJ2-5
DNA: TGTGCCAGCAGCCAAGGGCCCTCTAGCGGGCGGGAGACCCAGTACTTC
CDR3: CASSQGPSSGRETQYF

D: .
V: TRBV5-1
size: .
J: TRBJ1-4
DNA: TGCGCCAGCAGCTTGAGCGGGCGGATTAATGAAAAACTGTTTTTT
CDR3: CASSLSGRINEKLFF

D: .
V: TRBV20-1
size: .
J: TRBJ1-2
DNA: TGCAGTGCTAGTGGAGGGTACTCCCTCTATGGCTACACCTTC
CDR3: CSASGGYSLYGYTF

D: .
V: TRBV5-1
size: .
J: TRBJ1-5
DNA: TGCGCCAGCAGCTTGTTGCCAGGGGCAAGCAATCAGCCCCAGCATTTT
CDR3: CASSLLPGASNQPQHF

D: TRBD1
V: TRBV12-5
size: .
J: TRBJ2-6
DNA: TGTGCTAGTGGTTTGGCAGGGGGCGCAACGGGGGCCAACGTCCTGACTTTC
CDR3: CASGLAGGATGANVLTF

D: .
V: TRBV28
size: few
J: TRBJ2-2
DNA: TGTGCCAGCAGTCGCAGTCAGACGGGGACCGGGGAGCTGTTTTTT
CDR3: CASSRSQTGTGELFF

D: TRBD1
V: TRBV5-3
size: .
J: TRBJ1-1
DNA: TGTGTCAGAAGCACACGGACAGGGGTCGACACTGAAGCTTTCTTT
CDR3: CVRSTRTGVDTEAFF

D: TRBD2
V: TRBV5-1
size: .
J: TRBJ2-2
DNA: TGCGCCAGCAGCTTGGCCCCGGGACTAGATACCGGGGAGCTGTTTTTT
CDR3: CASSLAPGLDTGELFF

D: TRBD1
V: TRBV13
size: .
J: TRBJ1-2
DNA: TGTGCCAGCAGCCTAAAAGGGACAGTCTTAAGCTATGGCTACACCTTC
CDR3: CASSLKGTVLSYGYTF

D: TRBD1
V: TRBV6-5
size: .
J: TRBJ1-1
DNA: TGTGCCACCGGACAGGAAAGGCTTGCAGCTTTCTTT
CDR3: CATGQERLAAFF

D: .
V: TRBV6-5
size: .
J: TRBJ2-1
DNA: TGTGCCAGCAGATCGGGATTCGGATACAATGAGCAGTTCTTC
CDR3: CASRSGFGYNEQFF

D: TRBD2
V: TRBV11-2
size: .
J: TRBJ2-7
DNA: TGTGCCAGCAGCTTAGTAGCGGGAGGGCTCTACTCCTACGAGCAGTACTTC
CDR3: CASSLVAGGLYSYEQYF

D: .
V: TRBV7-8
size: .
J: TRBJ1-2
DNA: TGTGCCAGCAGCTTAAGGAGGGAGGGCTATGGCTACACCTTC
CDR3: CASSLRREGYGYTF

D: TRBD2
V: TRBV10-1
size: .
J: TRBJ2-7
DNA: TGCGCCAGCAAGAAGGCCGGGAGGGGCTACGAGCAGTACTTC
CDR3: CASKKAGRGYEQYF

D: TRBD1
V: TRBV19
size: .
J: TRBJ1-5
DNA: TGTGCCAGTAGTGCAGGGACAGGGGGGTTTCAGCCCCAGCATTTT
CDR3: CASSAGTGGFQPQHF

D: .
V: TRBV29-1
size: once
J: TRBJ1-1
DNA: TGCAGCGTTGAAAGACAGAAGAACACTGAAGCTTTCTTT
CDR3: CSVERQKNTEAFF

D: TRBD2
V: TRBV28
size: few
J: TRBJ2-7
DNA: TGTGCCAGCAGTCAGCTAGCGGGAGGGTCCTACGAGCAGTACTTC
CDR3: CASSQLAGGSYEQYF

D: TRBD1
V: TRBV24-1
size: .
J: TRBJ2-1
DNA: TGTGCCACCAGTGATGGTCCCGGGACAGGGGGGGCGGTTTATGAGCAGTTCTTC
CDR3: CATSDGPGTGGAVYEQFF

D: .
V: TRBV27
size: .
J: TRBJ1-4
DNA: TGTGCCAGCAGTTTATCCTCTGGCAGGGTTGGTGAAAAACTGTTTTTT
CDR3: CASSLSSGRVGEKLFF

D: .
V: TRBV27
size: many
J: TRBJ1-3
DNA: TGTGCCAGCAGTCTCAGGGGTTCTGGAAACACCATATATTTT
CDR3: CASSLRGSGNTIYF

D: TRBD2
V: TRBV10-3
size: .
J: TRBJ2-3
DNA: TGTGCCATCAGTGAGGAGATAGCGGGGCGGAGCACAGATACGCAGTATTTT
CDR3: CAISEEIAGRSTDTQYF

D: TRBD2
V: TRBV7-9
size: .
J: TRBJ2-3
DNA: TGTGCCAGCAGCCCCTCGGGCGGGAGGTTAGATACGCAGTATTTT
CDR3: CASSPSGGRLDTQYF

D: .
V: TRBV7-2
size: .
J: TRBJ2-5
DNA: TGTGCCAGCAGCCCTGGTCTACAGCCGTACCAAGAGACCCAGTACTTC
CDR3: CASSPGLQPYQETQYF

D: .
V: TRBV11-2
size: .
J: TRBJ1-6
DNA: TGTGCCAGCAGCTTAACCCCAGGGTTTAATTCACCCCTCCACTTT
CDR3: CASSLTPGFNSPLHF

D: .
V: TRBV5-1
size: .
J: TRBJ1-1
DNA: TGCGCCAGCAGGTCGGGCTGGGGGGACACTGAAGCTTTCTTT
CDR3: CASRSGWGDTEAFF

D: TRBD2
V: TRBV10-1
size: few
J: TRBJ2-1
DNA: TGCGCCAGCAGTGAGAAGCTAGCGGGGGGCAATGAGCAGTTCTTC
CDR3: CASSEKLAGGNEQFF

D: TRBD2
V: TRBV28
size: once
J: TRBJ2-1
DNA: TGTGCCAGCAACATCGGGACTAGCGTCAACTCCTACAATGAGCAGTTCTTC
CDR3: CASNIGTSVNSYNEQFF

D: .
V: TRBV21-1
size: .
J: TRBJ1-5
DNA: TGTGCCAGCAGCAAAACAGGGCGGTCAAATAGCAATCAGCCCCAGCATTTT
CDR3: CASSKTGRSNSNQPQHF

D: .
V: TRBV25-1
size: .
J: TRBJ1-4
DNA: TGTGCCAGCAGTCGTACAGAGTCGAATGAAAAACTGTTTTTT
CDR3: CASSRTESNEKLFF

D: .
V: TRBV7-2
size: once
J: TRBJ2-5
DNA: TGTGCCAGCAGCTTTGGGGGGCAAGAGACCCAGTACTTC
CDR3: CASSFGGQETQYF

D: .
V: TRBV19
size: .
J: TRBJ2-1
DNA: TGTGCCAGTAGTCCGATACAGGGAAATGAGCAGTTCTTC
CDR3: CASSPIQGNEQFF

D: .
V: TRBV7-9
size: few
J: TRBJ2-7
DNA: TGTGCCAGCAGCTCAAATATGGACAGCACTTACGAGCAGTACTTC
CDR3: CASSSNMDSTYEQYF

D: TRBD2
V: TRBV18
size: .
J: TRBJ2-2
DNA: TGTGCCAGCTCACCAGGGAGGGCGGACACCGGGGAGCTGTTTTTT
CDR3: CASSPGRADTGELFF

D: TRBD2
V: TRBV9
size: .
J: TRBJ2-3
DNA: TGTGCCAGCAGCTCTTCCGGGACTAGCTCAAGTACGCAGTATTTT
CDR3: CASSSSGTSSSTQYF

D: .
V: TRBV3-1/TRBV3-2
size: .
J: TRBJ1-6
DNA: TGTGCCAGCAGCCAAATCCGCAGCGCCCTCCACTTT
CDR3: CASSQIRSALHF

D: .
V: TRBV5-8
size: .
J: TRBJ2-1
DNA: TGTGCCAGCAGCTTGGGCACCTCGAGCTCCTACAATGAGCAGTTCTTC
CDR3: CASSLGTSSSYNEQFF

D: TRBD2
V: TRBV5-5
size: .
J: TRBJ2-7
DNA: TGTGCCACCCAGCGAAGGACAGAAGCGGGAGTTTCATACGAGCAGTACTTC
CDR3: CATQRRTEAGVSYEQYF

D: TRBD1
V: TRBV7-2
size: .
J: TRBJ2-4
DNA: TGTGCCAGCAGTCTACAGGGGGCCCCCAAAAACATTCAGTACTTC
CDR3: CASSLQGAPKNIQYF

D: TRBD1
V: TRBV29-1
size: .
J: TRBJ1-1
DNA: TGCAGCGTCTACGGACAGGGTTACACTGAAGCTTTCTTT
CDR3: CSVYGQGYTEAFF

D: .
V: TRBV7-6
size: .
J: TRBJ2-5
DNA: TGTGCCAGCAGCTCCTATCCCACAGAGACCCAGTACTTC
CDR3: CASSSYPTETQYF

D: TRBD2
V: TRBV5-4
size: .
J: TRBJ2-3
DNA: TGTGCCAGCAGCTGGGGAGGTCTAGCGGGTACAGATACGCAGTATTTT
CDR3: CASSWGGLAGTDTQYF

D: TRBD1
V: TRBV5-1
size: .
J: TRBJ1-1
DNA: TGCGCCAGCAGCTGGGGACAGAGGAACACTGAAGCTTTCTTT
CDR3: CASSWGQRNTEAFF

D: TRBD2
V: TRBV6-2/TRBV6-3
size: .
J: TRBJ2-5
DNA: TGTGCCAGCAGTTTGCGGGAGAAAGGGACCCAGTACTTC
CDR3: CASSLREKGTQYF

D: .
V: TRBV21-1
size: .
J: TRBJ1-1
DNA: TGTGCCAGCAGCAAAGGTGGAAGATGGGGGGACACTGAAGCTTTCTTT
CDR3: CASSKGGRWGDTEAFF

D: TRBD1
V: TRBV18
size: .
J: TRBJ1-1
DNA: TGTGCCAGCTCACCACAGACAGGGGAAGAAGCTTTCTTT
CDR3: CASSPQTGEEAFF

D: .
V: TRBV10-2
size: .
J: TRBJ1-5
DNA: TGCGCCAGCAGTGATACTCCTAGCAATCAGCCCCAGCATTTT
CDR3: CASSDTPSNQPQHF

D: TRBD2
V: TRBV7-8
size: .
J: TRBJ2-3
DNA: TGTGCCAGCAGCTTAACGGGGGGACGCACAGATACGCAGTATTTT
CDR3: CASSLTGGRTDTQYF

D: .
V: TRBV5-1
size: .
J: TRBJ2-7
DNA: TGCGCCAGCAGCTTCTCGCCGGGGAGGACGATCTACGAGCAGTACTTC
CDR3: CASSFSPGRTIYEQYF

D: TRBD1
V: TRBV18
size: .
J: TRBJ2-5
DNA: TGTGCCAGCTCACCACCGGGACCCCCAGGGGGAGAGACCCAGTACTTC
CDR3: CASSPPGPPGGETQYF

D: .
V: TRBV19
size: .
J: TRBJ1-2
DNA: TGTGCCAGTAGAGTCCCAGGGGCTAACTATGGCTACACCTTC
CDR3: CASRVPGANYGYTF

D: .
V: TRBV25-1
size: .
J: TRBJ2-6
DNA: TGTGCCAGCAGTGATAGCAGATCTTTCTCTGGGGCCAACGTCCTGACTTTC
CDR3: CASSDSRSFSGANVLTF

D: .
V: TRBV25-1
size: .
J: TRBJ2-3
DNA: TGTGCCAGCAGTGACATCCGGGATCAGCAGTATTTT
CDR3: CASSDIRDQQYF

D: .
V: TRBV27
size: .
J: TRBJ1-4
DNA: TGTGCCACCCGGGGGGGACTTAATGAAAAACTGTTTTTT
CDR3: CATRGGLNEKLFF

D: TRBD1
V: TRBV28
size: .
J: TRBJ1-2
DNA: TGTGCCAGCAGTACTCCGGGACAGGGACTTTATGGCTACACCTTC
CDR3: CASSTPGQGLYGYTF

D: .
V: TRBV6-1
size: .
J: TRBJ1-3
DNA: TGTGCCAGCAGTGAATCCAGGGGAAGCACCATATATTTT
CDR3: CASSESRGSTIYF

D: .
V: TRBV10-3
size: .
J: TRBJ2-7
DNA: TGTGCCATCATGACGGGAGCCTACGAGCAGTACTTC
CDR3: CAIMTGAYEQYF

D: .
V: TRBV2
size: .
J: TRBJ2-7
DNA: TGTGCCAGCCGTGAGGCTCTCAGCTCCTACGAGCAGTACTTC
CDR3: CASREALSSYEQYF

D: .
V: TRBV28
size: few
J: TRBJ2-1
DNA: TGTGCCAGCACTATCAGGGATTACAATGAGCAGTTCTTC
CDR3: CASTIRDYNEQFF